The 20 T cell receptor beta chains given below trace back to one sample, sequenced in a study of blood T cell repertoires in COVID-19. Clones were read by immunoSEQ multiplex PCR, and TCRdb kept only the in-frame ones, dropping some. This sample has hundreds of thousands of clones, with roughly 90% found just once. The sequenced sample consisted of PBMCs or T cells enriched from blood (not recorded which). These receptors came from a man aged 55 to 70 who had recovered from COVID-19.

In DNA form, the CDR3 reads TGTGCCAGCAGAGACGGACAGGGCGGGTATGGCTACACCTTC. Translating it yields CASRDGQGGYGYTF. V and J are TRBV6-5 and TRBJ1-2; 8 nucleotides match TRBD1. Looked up from germline, CDR1 is MNHEY and CDR2 is SVGAGI. Trimming took 6 bases from V and 5 from J; bases not matched to a gene: 8. This CDR3 spans 14 amino acids.

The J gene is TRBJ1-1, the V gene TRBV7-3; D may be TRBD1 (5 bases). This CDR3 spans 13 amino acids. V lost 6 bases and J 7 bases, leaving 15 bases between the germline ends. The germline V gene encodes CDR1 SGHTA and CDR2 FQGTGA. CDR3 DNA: TGTGCCAGCAGTAAAAATCAGGGATTTGAAGCTTTCTTT. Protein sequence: CASSKNQGFEAFF.

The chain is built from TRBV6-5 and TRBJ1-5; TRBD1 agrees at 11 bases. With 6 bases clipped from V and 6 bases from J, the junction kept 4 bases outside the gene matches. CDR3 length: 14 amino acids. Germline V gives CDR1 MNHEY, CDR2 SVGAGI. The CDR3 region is CASRRDRGSQPQHF. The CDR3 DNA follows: TGTGCCAGCAGAAGGGACAGGGGGAGTCAGCCCCAGCATTTT.

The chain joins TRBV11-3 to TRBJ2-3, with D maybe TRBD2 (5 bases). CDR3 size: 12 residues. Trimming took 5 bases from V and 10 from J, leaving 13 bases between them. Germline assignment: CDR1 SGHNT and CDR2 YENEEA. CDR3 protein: CASSPKGRAQYF. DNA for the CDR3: TGTGCCAGCAGCCCCAAAGGGCGGGCGCAGTATTTT.

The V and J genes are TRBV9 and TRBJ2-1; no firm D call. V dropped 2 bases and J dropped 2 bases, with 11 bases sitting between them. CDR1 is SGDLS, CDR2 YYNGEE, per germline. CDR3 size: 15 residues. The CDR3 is CASSVGLGTYNEQFF. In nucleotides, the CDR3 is TGTGCCAGCAGCGTGGGTCTAGGAACCTACAATGAGCAGTTCTTC.

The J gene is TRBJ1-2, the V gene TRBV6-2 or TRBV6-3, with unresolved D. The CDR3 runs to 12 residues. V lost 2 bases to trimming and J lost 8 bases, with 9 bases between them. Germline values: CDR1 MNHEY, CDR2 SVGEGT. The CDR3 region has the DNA TGTGCCAGCAGTTACGGAGCGGGCGGCTACACCTTC. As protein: CASSYGAGGYTF.

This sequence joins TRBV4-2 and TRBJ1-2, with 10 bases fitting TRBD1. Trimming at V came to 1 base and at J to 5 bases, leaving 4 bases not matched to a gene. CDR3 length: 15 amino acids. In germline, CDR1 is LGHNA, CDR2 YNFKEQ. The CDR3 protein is CASSQGRDRGYGYTF. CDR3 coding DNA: TGTGCCAGCAGCCAAGGCCGGGACAGGGGATATGGCTACACCTTC.

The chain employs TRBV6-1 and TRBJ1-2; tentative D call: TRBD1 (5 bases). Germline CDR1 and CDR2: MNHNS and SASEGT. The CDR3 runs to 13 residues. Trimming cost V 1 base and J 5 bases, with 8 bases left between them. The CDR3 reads CASSEGQFYGYTF. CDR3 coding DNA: TGTGCCAGCAGTGAAGGACAGTTTTATGGCTACACCTTC.

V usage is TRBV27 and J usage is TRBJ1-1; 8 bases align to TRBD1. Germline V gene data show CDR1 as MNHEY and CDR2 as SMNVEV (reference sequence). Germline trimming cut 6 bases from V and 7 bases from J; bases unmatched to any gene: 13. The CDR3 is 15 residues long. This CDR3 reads CASRQNFGTGNEAFF. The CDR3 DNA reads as TGTGCCAGCAGACAAAATTTTGGGACAGGCAATGAAGCTTTCTTT.

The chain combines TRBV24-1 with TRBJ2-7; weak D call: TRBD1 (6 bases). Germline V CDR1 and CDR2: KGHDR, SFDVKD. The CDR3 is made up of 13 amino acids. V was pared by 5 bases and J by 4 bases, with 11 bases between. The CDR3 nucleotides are TGTGCCACCAGTGCTGGGGGCGCGTACGAGCAGTACTTC. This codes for CATSAGGAYEQYF.

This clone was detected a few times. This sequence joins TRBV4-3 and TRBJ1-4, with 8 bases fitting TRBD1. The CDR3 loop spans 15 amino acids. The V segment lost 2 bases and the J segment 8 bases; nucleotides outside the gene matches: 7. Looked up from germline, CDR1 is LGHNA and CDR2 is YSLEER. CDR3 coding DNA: TGCGCCAGCAGCCAACGACAGGGGATGGGGGAAAAACTGTTTTTT. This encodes CASSQRQGMGEKLFF.

CDR3 coding DNA: TGCGCCAGCTCGGAGGCGGGGAGAGAGACCCAGTACTTC. Encoded protein: CASSEAGRETQYF. This rearrangement joins TRBV10-1 to TRBJ2-5; D perhaps matches TRBD2 (6 bases). This CDR3 region has 13 residues. The germline CDR1 and CDR2 sequences are WNHNN and SYGVQD (reference sequence). Trimming took off 8 bases at V and 4 bases at J, with 14 bases between the two ends.

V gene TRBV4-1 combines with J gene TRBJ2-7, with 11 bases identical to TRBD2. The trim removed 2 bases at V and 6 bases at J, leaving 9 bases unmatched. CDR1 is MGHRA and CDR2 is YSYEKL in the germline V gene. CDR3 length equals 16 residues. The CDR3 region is CASSQRGTSGPGEQYF. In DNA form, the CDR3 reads TGCGCCAGCAGCCAACGCGGGACTAGCGGCCCCGGCGAGCAGTACTTC.

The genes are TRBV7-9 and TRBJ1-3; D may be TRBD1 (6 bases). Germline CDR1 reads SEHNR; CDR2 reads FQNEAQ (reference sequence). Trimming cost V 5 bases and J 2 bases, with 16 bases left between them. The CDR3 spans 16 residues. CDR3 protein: CASSPGTTITGNTIYF. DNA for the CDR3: TGTGCCAGCAGCCCCGGGACAACTATTACTGGAAACACCATATATTTT.

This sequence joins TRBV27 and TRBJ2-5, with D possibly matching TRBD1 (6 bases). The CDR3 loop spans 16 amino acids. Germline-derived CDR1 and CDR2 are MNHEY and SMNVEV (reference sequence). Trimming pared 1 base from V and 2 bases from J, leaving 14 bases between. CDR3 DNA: TGTGCCAGCAGTTTATTTTCTGGGGGCGAACAAGAGACCCAGTACTTC. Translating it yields CASSLFSGGEQETQYF.

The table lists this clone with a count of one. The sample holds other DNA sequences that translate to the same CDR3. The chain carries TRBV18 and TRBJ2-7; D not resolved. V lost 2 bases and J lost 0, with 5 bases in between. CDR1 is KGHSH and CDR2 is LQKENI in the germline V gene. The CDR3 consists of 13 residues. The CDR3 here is CASSPGLSYEQYF. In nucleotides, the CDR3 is TGTGCCAGCTCACCAGGGCTCTCCTACGAGCAGTACTTC.

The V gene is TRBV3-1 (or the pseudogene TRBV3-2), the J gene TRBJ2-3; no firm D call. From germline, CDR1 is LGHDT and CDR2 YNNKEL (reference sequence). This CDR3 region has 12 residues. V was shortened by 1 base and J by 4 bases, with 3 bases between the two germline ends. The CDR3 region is CASSQVSDTQYF. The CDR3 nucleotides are TGTGCCAGCAGCCAAGTCTCAGATACGCAGTATTTT.

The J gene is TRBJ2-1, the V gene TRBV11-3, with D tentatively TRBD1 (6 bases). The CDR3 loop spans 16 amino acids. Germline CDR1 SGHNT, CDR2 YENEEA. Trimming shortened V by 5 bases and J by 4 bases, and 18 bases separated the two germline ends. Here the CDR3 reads CASSTSGEMGYNEQFF. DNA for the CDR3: TGTGCCAGCAGCACCTCAGGGGAAATGGGTTACAATGAGCAGTTCTTC.

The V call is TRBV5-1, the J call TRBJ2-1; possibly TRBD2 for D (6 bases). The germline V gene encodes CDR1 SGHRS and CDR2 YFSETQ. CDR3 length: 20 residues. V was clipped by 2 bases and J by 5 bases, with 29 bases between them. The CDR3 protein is CASSFPNQNRDSFFHNEQFF. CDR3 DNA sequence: TGCGCCAGCAGCTTCCCAAACCAGAACCGGGACTCGTTCTTCCACAATGAGCAGTTCTTC.

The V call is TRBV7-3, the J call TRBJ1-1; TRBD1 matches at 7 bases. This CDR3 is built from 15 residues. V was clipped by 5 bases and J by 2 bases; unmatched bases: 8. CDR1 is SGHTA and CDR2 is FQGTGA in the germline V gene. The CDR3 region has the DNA TGTGCCAGCAGCCTGACCCGACAGGGAAACACTGAAGCTTTCTTT. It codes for CASSLTRQGNTEAFF.